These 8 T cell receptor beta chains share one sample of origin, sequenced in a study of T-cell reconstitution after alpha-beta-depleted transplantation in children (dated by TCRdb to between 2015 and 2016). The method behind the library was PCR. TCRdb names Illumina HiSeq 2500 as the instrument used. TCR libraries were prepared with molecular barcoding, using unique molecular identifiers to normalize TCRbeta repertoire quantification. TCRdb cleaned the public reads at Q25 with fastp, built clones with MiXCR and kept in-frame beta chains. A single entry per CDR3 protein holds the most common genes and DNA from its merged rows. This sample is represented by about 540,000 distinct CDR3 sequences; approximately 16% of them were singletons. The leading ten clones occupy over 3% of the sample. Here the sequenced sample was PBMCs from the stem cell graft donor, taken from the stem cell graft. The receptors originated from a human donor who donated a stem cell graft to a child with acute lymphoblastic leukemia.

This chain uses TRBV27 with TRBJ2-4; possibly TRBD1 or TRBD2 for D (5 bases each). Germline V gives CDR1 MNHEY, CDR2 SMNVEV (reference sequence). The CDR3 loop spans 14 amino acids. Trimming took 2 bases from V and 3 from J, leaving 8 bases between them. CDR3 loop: CASSLRGDKNIQYF. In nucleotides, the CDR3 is TGTGCCAGCAGTTTAAGAGGGGACAAAAACATTCAGTACTTC.

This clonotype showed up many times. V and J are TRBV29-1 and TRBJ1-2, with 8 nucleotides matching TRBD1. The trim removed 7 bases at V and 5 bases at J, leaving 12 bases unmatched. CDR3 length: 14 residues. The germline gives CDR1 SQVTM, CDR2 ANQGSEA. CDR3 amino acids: CSGDRGQGSYGYTF. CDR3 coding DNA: TGCAGCGGGGACCGAGGACAGGGCTCTTATGGCTACACCTTC.

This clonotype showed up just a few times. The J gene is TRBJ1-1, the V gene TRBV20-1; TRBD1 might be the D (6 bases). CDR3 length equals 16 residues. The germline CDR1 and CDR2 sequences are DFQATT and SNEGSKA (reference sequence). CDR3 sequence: CSALPIIDRQKLEAFF. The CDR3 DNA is TGCAGCGCCCTGCCCATAATCGACAGGCAAAAACTTGAAGCTTTCTTT.

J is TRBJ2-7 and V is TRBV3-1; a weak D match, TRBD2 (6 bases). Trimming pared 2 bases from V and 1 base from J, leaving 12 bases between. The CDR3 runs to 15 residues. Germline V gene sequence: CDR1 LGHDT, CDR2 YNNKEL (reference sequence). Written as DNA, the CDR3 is TGTGCCAGCAGCCAATTTCACGGGAGTTCCTACGAGCAGTACTTC. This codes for CASSQFHGSSYEQYF.

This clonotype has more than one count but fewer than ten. The CDR3 DNA sequence: TGTGCCAGCAGCTCACCTCAGAATACGAACTATGGCTACACCTTC. Protein: CASSSPQNTNYGYTF. The rearrangement joins TRBV12-3 or TRBV12-4 to TRBJ1-2; no clear D. The CDR3 is 15 amino acids. Trimming left V 6 bases short and J 2 bases short, with 16 bases between.

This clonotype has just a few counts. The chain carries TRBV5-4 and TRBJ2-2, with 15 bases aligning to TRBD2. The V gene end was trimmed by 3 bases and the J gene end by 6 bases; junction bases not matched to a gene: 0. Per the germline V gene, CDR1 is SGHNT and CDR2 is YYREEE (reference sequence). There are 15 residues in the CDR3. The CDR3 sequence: CASSWTSGRAGELFF. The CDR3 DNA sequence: TGTGCCAGCAGCTGGACTAGCGGGAGGGCCGGGGAGCTGTTTTTT.

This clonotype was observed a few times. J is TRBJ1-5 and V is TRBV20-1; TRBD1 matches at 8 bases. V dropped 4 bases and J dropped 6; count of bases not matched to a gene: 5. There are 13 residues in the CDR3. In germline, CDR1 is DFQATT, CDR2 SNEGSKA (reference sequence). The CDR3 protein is CSATTGAAQPQHF. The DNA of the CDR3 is TGCAGTGCTACGACAGGGGCGGCTCAGCCCCAGCATTTT.

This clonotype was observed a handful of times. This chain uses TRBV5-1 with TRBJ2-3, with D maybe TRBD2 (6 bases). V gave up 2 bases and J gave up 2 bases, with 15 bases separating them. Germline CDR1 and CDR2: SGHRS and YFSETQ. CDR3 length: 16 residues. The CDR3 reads CASSFSGGINTDTQYF. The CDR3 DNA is TGCGCCAGCAGCTTTAGCGGAGGGATAAACACAGATACGCAGTATTTT.